These T cell receptor beta chains were read from a single sample in a study of cytomegalovirus exposure and HLA in healthy donors. Only in-frame clones appear in the TCRdb table, and some are missing; sequencing was by immunoSEQ multiplex PCR. The sample lists 150,000 to 200,000 clones; 70% to 85% were seen once. The material sequenced was PBMCs. These receptor sequences come from a woman in her twenties or thirties in good health and CMV-seronegative. Both conserved end residues are part of each CDR3. The D gene is left open where the match is weak. Clone size is given for some rows only: seen once, a few or many times, or a class if the clone is expanded.

clone size	V gene	J gene	D gene	CDR3 DNA	CDR3 protein
NA	TRBV19	TRBJ2-7	TRBD2	TGTGCCAGTAGTCGGGAGGTTTCTACTTTCTACGAGCAGTACTTC	CASSREVSTFYEQYF
NA	TRBV28	TRBJ2-2	NA	TGTGCCAGCAGTCGCCCACCGACAGTGCCCGGGGAGCTGTTTTTT	CASSRPPTVPGELFF
NA	TRBV19	TRBJ2-7	NA	TGTGCCAGTAGTATGGGCAGCCCAAGGACCTACGAGCAGTACTTC	CASSMGSPRTYEQYF
NA	TRBV28	TRBJ2-7	NA	TGTGCCAGCAGTTCTTGGGGGTCGCGGGGAAAGGAAACCTACGAGCAGTACTTC	CASSSWGSRGKETYEQYF
NA	TRBV5-1	TRBJ2-1	TRBD2	TGCGCCAGCAGCAGGGGCTGGACTAGCGGGAGTTCATACAATGAGCAGTTCTTC	CASSRGWTSGSSYNEQFF
NA	TRBV5-4	TRBJ2-3	TRBD1	TGTGCCAGCAGCTTGGCACAGGGGAGCACAGATACGCAGTATTTT	CASSLAQGSTDTQYF
NA	TRBV5-6	TRBJ1-5	NA	TGTGCCAGCAGCTCCCGGGGTGGGCAGCCCCAGCATTTT	CASSSRGGQPQHF
once	TRBV19	TRBJ1-5	TRBD1	TGTGCCAGTAGTAGATGGACAGGGGGCCTTGATCAGCCCCAGCATTTT	CASSRWTGGLDQPQHF
NA	TRBV9	TRBJ1-1	TRBD1	TGTGCCAGCAGCGCCGAGGGACAGCTGAACACTGAAGCTTTCTTT	CASSAEGQLNTEAFF
NA	TRBV6-1	TRBJ2-7	NA	TGTGCCATTTCGAGCTCCCCTACCTACGAGCAGTACTTC	CAISSSPTYEQYF
NA	TRBV30	TRBJ1-2	NA	TGTGCCTGGGTCACAGGGCTGGGCTACACCTTC	CAWVTGLGYTF
NA	TRBV7-2	TRBJ2-7	NA	TGTGCCAGCAGCTGGGCTGGACAGACCTACGAGCAGTACTTC	CASSWAGQTYEQYF
few	TRBV19	TRBJ2-5	TRBD1	TGTGCCAGTAGTAATGGACAGGTCCAAGAGACCCAGTACTTC	CASSNGQVQETQYF
few	TRBV30	TRBJ2-1	NA	TGTGCCTGGACCTCTCTGAAGAGCCCCTACAATGAGCAGTTCTTC	CAWTSLKSPYNEQFF
NA	TRBV9	TRBJ2-1	NA	TGTGCCAGCAGCGTAGGAGGGCGGGTAGGCCGTTACAATGAGCAGTTCTTC	CASSVGGRVGRYNEQFF
NA	TRBV6-6	TRBJ1-3	NA	TGTGCCAGCAGTCCATTGCAGGTCGCCTCTGGAAACACCATATATTTT	CASSPLQVASGNTIYF
NA	TRBV7-2	TRBJ2-4	TRBD2	TGTGCCAGCACCCTAACGGGACTAGTGGCAAACATTCAGTACTTC	CASTLTGLVANIQYF
once	TRBV6-1	TRBJ2-7	TRBD1	TGTGCCAGCAGTGTTTCCCATGGACAGGGAGGCTACGAGCAGTACTTC	CASSVSHGQGGYEQYF
NA	TRBV19	TRBJ1-4	TRBD1	TGTGCCAGTAGACACGGGGGGAACAGGGGGCTTGAAAAACTGTTTTTT	CASRHGGNRGLEKLFF
many	TRBV4-1	TRBJ1-5	TRBD1	TGCGCCAGCAGCTACCGAACAGGGGATCAGCCCCAGCATTTT	CASSYRTGDQPQHF
few	TRBV18	TRBJ2-7	TRBD2	TGTGCCAGCTCACCAGCGTCTAGCGGGAGGGCGTTTGGCGAGCAGTACTTC	CASSPASSGRAFGEQYF
NA	TRBV27	TRBJ1-2	TRBD1	TGTGCCAGCAGTTTTATGAATCGAGGGGGCGGCTACACCTTC	CASSFMNRGGGYTF
few	TRBV25-1	TRBJ2-1	NA	TGTGCCAGCAGTGTGACTAGAGGGATTTTGGATGAGCAGTTCTTC	CASSVTRGILDEQFF
NA	TRBV25-1	TRBJ2-2	TRBD1	TGTGCCAGCAGTGATCTGACAGGGCCGAGGGGGACCGGGGAGCTGTTTTTT	CASSDLTGPRGTGELFF
NA	TRBV19	TRBJ2-7	NA	TGTGCCAGTAGGGGCCGAGGGCCTCTCTCCTACGAGCAGTACTTC	CASRGRGPLSYEQYF
NA	TRBV2	TRBJ1-1	TRBD1	TGTGCCAGCAGTGTTGACAGGGGAATTACTGAAGCTTTCTTT	CASSVDRGITEAFF